Here is one T cell receptor beta chain with its context. The sample comes from a study of T cell changes during pregnancy in multiple sclerosis. Sequenced by immunoSEQ multiplex PCR; TCRdb stores in-frame clones only, minus some. The data contain 30,000 to 50,000 clones, 92% of them seen just once; the ten biggest clones take up less than 0.9%. Deletions cut 7 bases from V and 4 bases from J, with 8 bases between. This CDR3 spans 12 amino acids. Germline assignment: CDR1 LNHDA and CDR2 SQIVND (reference sequence). Sequencing used CD4+ T cells from peripheral blood mononuclear cells, obtained in the third trimester of pregnancy. This TCR was recovered from a female donor with multiple sclerosis, enrolled in a pregnancy study. The V and J genes are TRBV19 and TRBJ1-3; weak D call: TRBD1 (6 bases). Here the CDR3 reads CASTDRGNTIYF. CDR3 in DNA: TGTGCCAGTACCGACAGGGGAAACACCATATATTTT. Full variable domain (rest looked up from reference TRBV19 and TRBJ1-3): DGGITQSPKYLFRKEGQNVTLSCEQNLNHDAMYWYRQDPGQGLRLIYYSQIVNDFQKGDIAEGYSVSREKKESFPLTVTSAQKNPTAFYLCASTDRGNTIYFGEGSWLTVV.